This is a list of T cell receptor beta chains from one sample in a study of T cell responses to AZD1222 COVID-19 vaccine. The data were produced by immunoSEQ multiplex PCR, yet TCRdb's version contains in-frame clones alone and is incomplete. Of roughly 93,000 clones listed, around 86% are singletons. The sample here was peripheral blood, taken on day 0 of AZD1222 vaccination. The source is an adult in good health. CDR3s include the opening cysteine and the closing phenylalanine or tryptophan. A D gene is named only where the DNA matches it firmly. The size of a clone is reported for some rows only, either as once, few or many, or as a class for expanded clones.

TRBV7-3,15,NA,TRBD1,TRBJ1-2,TGTGCCAGCAGCCGGGACAGCGTCCTTAACTATGGCTACACCTTC,CASSRDSVLNYGYTF
TRBV19,15,NA,TRBD1,TRBJ1-4,TGTGCCAGTAGTATTGTCGGACAGGGAAATGAAAAACTGTTTTTT,CASSIVGQGNEKLFF
TRBV13,16,NA,NA,TRBJ2-5,TGTGCCAGCAGCTTAGCTGCCCGGGGCCACCAAGAGACCCAGTACTTC,CASSLAARGHQETQYF
TRBV10-2,14,NA,TRBD1,TRBJ2-5,TGCGCCAGCAGCTTACAGGGGTTTGAAGAGACCCAGTACTTC,CASSLQGFEETQYF
TRBV27,17,NA,TRBD2,TRBJ2-7,TGTGCCAGCAAGGACCCCGGGACTAGCGGGGCTTCCTACGAGCAGTACTTC,CASKDPGTSGASYEQYF
TRBV7-2,14,NA,NA,TRBJ1-1,TGTGCCAGCAGCTTACAGGGCAGGGACACTGAAGCTTTCTTT,CASSLQGRDTEAFF
TRBV18,17,NA,TRBD1,TRBJ1-3,TGTGCCAGCTCACCCCCCTACGGGACAGGAAATGGAAACACCATATATTTT,CASSPPYGTGNGNTIYF
TRBV11-3,13,NA,NA,TRBJ1-5,TGTGCCAGCAGCTTCGGCCCCTCCCAGCCCCAGCATTTT,CASSFGPSQPQHF
TRBV5-6,12,NA,NA,TRBJ1-2,TGTGCCAGCAGCTCCACCAACTATGGCTACACCTTC,CASSSTNYGYTF
TRBV5-1,16,NA,NA,TRBJ1-1,TGCGCCAGCAACGGCGTGGGACACCCCGGGAACACTGAAGCTTTCTTT,CASNGVGHPGNTEAFF
TRBV4-1,18,NA,TRBD1,TRBJ1-2,TGCGCCAGCAGCCAAGATAAGGACAGGGCCTACTCGAGCTATGGCTACACCTTC,CASSQDKDRAYSSYGYTF
TRBV6-5,14,NA,NA,TRBJ2-7,TGTGCCGGGGGGGGAAGGGACAGGATCCACGAGCAGTACTTC,CAGGGRDRIHEQYF
TRBV10-3,13,NA,TRBD1,TRBJ2-7,TGTGCCATCAGTGACGACAGGGTCAGCGAGCAGTACTTC,CAISDDRVSEQYF
TRBV5-1,13,NA,NA,TRBJ1-6,TGCGCCAGCAGCTTGTCGGAGAATTCACCCCTCCACTTT,CASSLSENSPLHF
TRBV7-2,15,once,NA,TRBJ2-7,TGTGCCAGCAGCTTCGAGGGAAGCAGGATAAAAGAGCAGTACTTC,CASSFEGSRIKEQYF
TRBV10-2,13,NA,NA,TRBJ1-2,TGCGCCAGCAGTGAGTCGGCCCGGAGCGGCTACACCTTC,CASSESARSGYTF
TRBV5-4,15,once,TRBD2,TRBJ2-7,TGTGCCAGCAGCTCCCCGTTGACTAGCGGAGGCGAGCAGTACTTC,CASSSPLTSGGEQYF
TRBV7-8,13,NA,NA,TRBJ1-5,TGTGCCAGCAGCGCCGACAGCAATCAGCCCCAGCATTTT,CASSADSNQPQHF
TRBV7-3,15,NA,TRBD2,TRBJ2-1,TGTGCCAGCAGCTTACTAGCGGGGCCAGGCAATGAGCAGTTCTTC,CASSLLAGPGNEQFF
TRBV19,16,NA,TRBD1,TRBJ2-1,TGTGCCAGTAGTTCCGAAAGGGACAGGGGGGGCCAGGAGCAGTTCTTC,CASSSERDRGGQEQFF
TRBV27,16,NA,TRBD1,TRBJ2-3,TGTGCCAGCAGTTCCGGACAGGGGCTGAGTGTAGATACGCAGTATTTT,CASSSGQGLSVDTQYF
TRBV6-5,14,NA,NA,TRBJ1-1,TGTGCCAGCAGGTACAGGGAGCTCGGTGCTGAAGCTTTCTTT,CASRYRELGAEAFF